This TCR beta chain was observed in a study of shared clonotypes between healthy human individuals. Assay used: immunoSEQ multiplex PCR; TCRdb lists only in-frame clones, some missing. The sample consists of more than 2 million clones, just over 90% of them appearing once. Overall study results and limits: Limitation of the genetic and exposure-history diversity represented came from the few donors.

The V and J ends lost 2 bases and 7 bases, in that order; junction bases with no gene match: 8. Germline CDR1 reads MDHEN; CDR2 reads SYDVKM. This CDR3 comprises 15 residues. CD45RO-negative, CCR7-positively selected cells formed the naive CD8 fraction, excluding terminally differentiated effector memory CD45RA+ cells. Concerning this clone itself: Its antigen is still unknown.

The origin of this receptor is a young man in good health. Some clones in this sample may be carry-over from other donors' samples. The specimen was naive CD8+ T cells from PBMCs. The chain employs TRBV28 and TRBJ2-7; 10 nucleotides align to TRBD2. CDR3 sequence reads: CASSLPLAGAGEQYF. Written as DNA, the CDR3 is TGTGCCAGCAGTTTACCCCTAGCGGGAGCTGGGGAGCAGTACTTC. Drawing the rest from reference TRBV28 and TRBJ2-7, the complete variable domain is DVKVTQSSRYLVKRTGEKVFLECVQDMDHENMFWYRQDPGLGLRLIYFSYDVKMKEKGDIPEGYSVSREKKERFSLILESASTNQTSMYLCASSLPLAGAGEQYFGPGTRLTVT.